The rows below give T cell receptor beta chains drawn from one sample of a study of blood T cells in healthy people across ages. Each CDR3 protein gets one entry after TCRdb re-called the 5' RACE reads with MiXCR. Of 950,000 to 1,200,000 distinct CDR3 sequences listed, 35% to 40% were seen once; the top ten hold around 14%. The specimen sequenced was blood. The receptors here all came from a man aged 18-30 years in good health. Each CDR3 is given with its conserved first and last residue. The D gene is left open where the match is weak. Where a row states a size, it is once, few, many or the class of an expanded clone; other rows omit it.

CDR3 protein	CDR3 DNA	J gene	D gene	CDR3 length	V gene	clone size
CASSLGDFENTEAFF	TGCGCCAGCAGCTTGGGGGATTTTGAGAACACTGAAGCTTTCTTT	TRBJ1-1	-	15	TRBV5-1	-
CASATGQTEAFF	TGTGCCAGCGCGACAGGGCAAACTGAAGCTTTCTTT	TRBJ1-1	TRBD1	12	TRBV7-9	-
CASSQAWSVNGQFF	TGTGCCAGCAGCCAAGCGTGGTCGGTAAATGGGCAGTTCTTC	TRBJ2-1	-	14	TRBV3-1	-
CASSLGTGKFADTQYF	TGTGCCAGCAGCTTAGGGACAGGGAAGTTCGCAGATACGCAGTATTTT	TRBJ2-3	TRBD1	16	TRBV7-9	-
CATHTYSYNEQFF	TGTGCCACGCACACGTACTCCTACAATGAGCAGTTCTTC	TRBJ2-1	-	13	TRBV6-2/TRBV6-3	-
CASSQEGLLSTDTQYF	TGCGCCAGCAGCCAAGAAGGTCTCCTTAGCACAGATACGCAGTATTTT	TRBJ2-3	-	16	TRBV4-3	-
CASSQAGTYEQYF	TGTGCCAGCAGTCAAGCGGGAACCTACGAGCAGTACTTC	TRBJ2-7	TRBD2	13	TRBV6-2/TRBV6-3	few
CASSSGSLGVTGNTEAFF	TGCGCCAGCAGCTCGGGTTCTCTTGGGGTGACAGGGAACACTGAAGCTTTCTTT	TRBJ1-1	-	18	TRBV5-1	-
CASSFSRGGEKLFF	TGTGCCAGCAGTTTCTCGAGGGGGGGCGAAAAACTGTTTTTT	TRBJ1-4	-	14	TRBV28	-
CASSSSLTSGETQYF	TGTGCCAGCAGCTCCTCGTTGACCAGCGGGGAGACCCAGTACTTC	TRBJ2-5	-	15	TRBV11-2	few
CASSVAWGAGVENEQFF	TGTGCCAGCAGCGTAGCTTGGGGGGCGGGGGTTGAAAATGAGCAGTTCTTC	TRBJ2-1	-	17	TRBV9	-
CASSISTGAFYNEQFF	TGTGCCAGTAGTATAAGTACAGGGGCGTTCTACAATGAGCAGTTCTTC	TRBJ2-1	TRBD1	16	TRBV19	-
CASSLTTSLNEQYF	TGCGCCAGCAGCTTGACTACTTCTCTCAATGAGCAGTACTTC	TRBJ2-7	-	14	TRBV5-1	-
CSARQGRTNEKPFF	TGCAGTGCTAGGCAGGGCCGTACTAATGAAAAACCGTTTTTT	TRBJ1-4	-	14	TRBV20-1	-
CAGSLTSGGASREQFF	TGTGCCGGCAGCTTGACTAGCGGGGGGGCTTCACGTGAGCAGTTCTTC	TRBJ2-1	TRBD2	16	TRBV7-2	-
CSQLRVGNEQFF	TGCAGCCAACTCAGAGTGGGAAATGAGCAGTTCTTC	TRBJ2-1	-	12	TRBV29-1	many
CASSDFRGPYNEQFF	TGTGCCAGCAGTGACTTTAGGGGGCCATACAATGAGCAGTTCTTC	TRBJ2-1	TRBD1	15	TRBV25-1	few
CASSFGQGDEAFF	TGTGCCAGCAGCTTCGGACAGGGCGATGAAGCTTTCTTT	TRBJ1-1	TRBD1	13	TRBV7-3	-
CASQGEGGRPQHF	TGTGCCTCACAGGGGGAAGGGGGTCGGCCCCAGCATTTT	TRBJ1-5	TRBD1	13	TRBV10-3	-
CASSQDSLGRTDTQYF	TGCGCCAGCAGCCAAGATTCACTCGGTCGCACAGATACGCAGTATTTT	TRBJ2-3	-	16	TRBV4-3	many
CASSPPSSARITDTQYF	TGTGCCAGCAGCCCACCGTCAAGCGCGCGGATTACAGATACGCAGTATTTT	TRBJ2-3	-	17	TRBV9	few
CASSPGSPYEQYF	TGTGCCAGCTCACCGGGCTCACCCTACGAGCAGTACTTC	TRBJ2-7	-	13	TRBV18	-
CSADPGTGPLNTEAFF	TGCAGTGCTGATCCCGGGACAGGTCCACTGAACACTGAAGCTTTCTTT	TRBJ1-1	TRBD1	16	TRBV20-1	-
CAIEETYEQYF	TGTGCCATTGAGGAAACCTACGAGCAGTACTTC	TRBJ2-7	-	11	TRBV7-9	few
CASRSGGGNQPQHF	TGTGCCAGCCGGTCAGGGGGCGGCAATCAGCCCCAGCATTTT	TRBJ1-5	TRBD1	14	TRBV6-6	few
CASSQGTKSSNEQFF	TGTGCCAGCAGCCAAGGGACTAAGTCCTCCAATGAGCAGTTCTTC	TRBJ2-1	-	15	TRBV3-1	few
CASSLVPGGSVADTQYF	TGTGCCAGCAGTTTAGTACCAGGGGGTTCGGTCGCAGATACGCAGTATTTT	TRBJ2-3	TRBD1	17	TRBV12-3/TRBV12-4	-
CASSLGAGQGNLDGYTF	TGTGCCAGCAGCTTAGGTGCGGGACAGGGTAATTTGGATGGCTACACCTTC	TRBJ1-2	TRBD1	17	TRBV7-2	-
CASSLGGDRVTDTQYF	TGCGCCAGCAGCTTGGGCGGGGACAGGGTTACAGATACGCAGTATTTT	TRBJ2-3	TRBD1	16	TRBV5-1	-
CASSPKGGGTDTQYF	TGTGCCAGCAGCCCTAAGGGCGGGGGCACAGATACGCAGTATTTT	TRBJ2-3	-	15	TRBV5-6	-
CASSVGNRATYNEQYF	TGTGCCAGCAGCGTAGGAAACAGGGCCACCTACAATGAGCAGTACTTC	TRBJ2-7	-	16	TRBV9	-
CATRAEARETQYF	TGTGCCACCCGGGCCGAGGCTCGAGAGACCCAGTACTTC	TRBJ2-5	-	13	TRBV24-1	-
CASSPAQSGGAQETQYF	TGTGCCAGCAGTCCAGCCCAGAGCGGGGGGGCCCAAGAGACCCAGTACTTC	TRBJ2-5	TRBD2	17	TRBV12-3/TRBV12-4	few
CASSSGIEQYF	TGTGCCAGCAGTTCAGGTATCGAGCAGTACTTC	TRBJ2-7	-	11	TRBV12-3/TRBV12-4	-
CASSLGAAPTTQYF	TGTGCCAGCAGCTTAGGGGCAGCCCCTACTACGCAGTATTTT	TRBJ2-3	-	14	TRBV28	-
CASSVAMSSGGNTGELFF	TGTGCCAGCAGCGTAGCTATGTCTAGCGGGGGGAACACCGGGGAGCTGTTTTTT	TRBJ2-2	TRBD2	18	TRBV9	once
CAGSFTYEQYF	TGTGCCGGCAGCTTTACCTACGAGCAGTACTTC	TRBJ2-7	-	11	TRBV7-2	few
CASSSYATNEKLFF	TGTGCCAGCAGTTCATACGCAACTAATGAAAAACTGTTTTTT	TRBJ1-4	-	14	TRBV6-5	-
CASSYSDGTGGNIQYF	TGTGCCAGCAGTTACTCAGATGGGACAGGGGGCAACATTCAGTACTTC	TRBJ2-4	TRBD1	16	TRBV6-6	few
CSASSQATGELFF	TGCAGTGCTAGTTCACAGGCCACCGGGGAGCTGTTTTTT	TRBJ2-2	-	13	TRBV20-1	few
CATSDTPDRGPLPEAFF	TGTGCCACCAGTGATACCCCGGACAGGGGGCCTTTACCTGAAGCTTTCTTT	TRBJ1-1	TRBD1	17	TRBV24-1	-